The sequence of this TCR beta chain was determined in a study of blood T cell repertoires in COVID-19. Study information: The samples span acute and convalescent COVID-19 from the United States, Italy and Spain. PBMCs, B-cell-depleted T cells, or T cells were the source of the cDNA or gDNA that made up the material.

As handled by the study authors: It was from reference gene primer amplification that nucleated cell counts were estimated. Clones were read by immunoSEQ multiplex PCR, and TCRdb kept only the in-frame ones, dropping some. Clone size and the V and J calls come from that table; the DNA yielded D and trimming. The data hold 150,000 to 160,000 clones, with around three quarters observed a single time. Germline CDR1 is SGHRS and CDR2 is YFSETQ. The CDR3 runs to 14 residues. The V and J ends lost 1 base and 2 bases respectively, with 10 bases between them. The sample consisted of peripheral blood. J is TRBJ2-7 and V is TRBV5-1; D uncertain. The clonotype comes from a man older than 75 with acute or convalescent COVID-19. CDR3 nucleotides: TGCGCCAGCAGCTTGATCCCAGGTACCTACGAGCAGTACTTC. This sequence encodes CASSLIPGTYEQYF. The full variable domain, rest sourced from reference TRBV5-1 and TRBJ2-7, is KAGVTQTPRYLIKTRGQQVTLSCSPISGHRSVSWYQQTPGQGLQFLFEYFSETQRNKGNFPGRFSGRQFSNSRSEMNVSTLELGDSALYLCASSLIPGTYEQYFGPGTRLTVT.